These 16 T cell receptor beta chains were all obtained from the same sample, sequenced in a study of cytomegalovirus exposure and HLA in healthy donors. Amplification used 60 Vbeta primers and 13 Jbeta primers. Sequencing used immunoSEQ multiplex PCR; TCRdb keeps in-frame clones, though not all of them. The sample has more than 200,000 clones; approximately 87% are singletons. Sequenced: PBMCs. These receptors all come from a human donor in good health.

The rearrangement joins TRBV28 to TRBJ1-1; possibly TRBD1 for D (5 bases). The CDR3 sequence is 14 residues long. Germline CDR1 and CDR2: MDHEN and SYDVKM. V shed 3 bases and J shed 6 bases, with 14 bases lying between them. The CDR3 sequence: CASSFPGPVAEAFF. CDR3 sequence (DNA): TGTGCCAGCAGTTTTCCAGGGCCGGTGGCTGAAGCTTTCTTT.

Concerning this clone: Other DNA sequences in the same sample also yield this CDR3. The chain is built from TRBV7-2 and TRBJ2-5; 10 nucleotides align to TRBD2. Germline loops: CDR1 SGHTA, CDR2 FQGNSA. Trimming cost V 2 bases and J 5 bases; bases outside gene matches: 5. The CDR3 length is 15 residues. The CDR3 reads CASSLTGLARETQYF. As DNA, the CDR3 is TGTGCCAGCAGCTTAACGGGACTAGCGAGGGAGACCCAGTACTTC.

J is TRBJ2-1 and V is TRBV6-1, with D perhaps TRBD2 (6 bases). The CDR3 totals 16 residues. V was shortened by 4 bases and J by 0 bases, with 13 bases between the two germline ends. From germline, CDR1 is MNHNS and CDR2 SASEGT. CDR3 DNA: TGTGCCAGCAGTGCCCCCCCCGGGAGCTCCTACAATGAGCAGTTCTTC. Translated: CASSAPPGSSYNEQFF.

The rearrangement joins TRBV19 to TRBJ1-3; 9 nucleotides align to TRBD1. Germline trimming cut 4 bases from V and 0 bases from J; bases unmatched to any gene: 16. The germline CDR1 and CDR2 sequences are LNHDA and SQIVND (reference sequence). The CDR3 loop spans 20 amino acids. In DNA form, the CDR3 reads TGTGCCAGTAGTACGCGAGCCGGGACAGGGTACAGGGGCTCTGGAAACACCATATATTTT. Protein: CASSTRAGTGYRGSGNTIYF.

The chain combines TRBV11-2 with TRBJ2-6; TRBD1 matches 11 bases. Trimming cost V 5 bases and J 3 bases; bases outside gene matches: 12. In germline, CDR1 is SGHAT, CDR2 FQNNGV. CDR3 length equals 19 residues. CDR3 protein: CASSQTSWTGGIGANVLTF. The CDR3 region has the DNA TGTGCCAGCAGCCAAACTTCGTGGACAGGGGGCATTGGGGCCAACGTCCTGACTTTC.

The V call is TRBV5-6, the J call TRBJ2-1; weak D call: TRBD2 (5 bases). The V end was cut by 5 bases, the J end by 0 bases, with 15 bases between. This CDR3 is 16 amino acids long. Germline V gene sequence: CDR1 SGHDT, CDR2 YYEEEE. This CDR3 is CASRVGGPSSYNEQFF. The CDR3 region has the DNA TGTGCCAGCAGGGTTGGCGGGCCAAGCTCCTACAATGAGCAGTTCTTC.

This chain joins TRBV5-5 and TRBJ2-7, with D perhaps TRBD2 (6 bases). The length of the CDR3 is 15 residues. The germline V gene has CDR1 SGHKS and CDR2 YYEKEE (reference sequence). With 0 bases removed from V and 2 bases from J, the gap between germline ends came to 12 bases. CDR3 region: CASSLVSSGPYEQYF. CDR3 nucleotides: TGTGCCAGCAGCTTGGTTAGTAGCGGTCCCTACGAGCAGTACTTC.

V is TRBV6-1 and J is TRBJ2-1; tentatively, D is TRBD2 (6 bases). This CDR3 spans 17 amino acids. The V end was cut by 2 bases, the J end by 2 bases, with 16 bases between. CDR1 and CDR2 from the germline V gene are MNHNS and SASEGT. The chain's CDR3 is CASSELSGVSPYNEQFF. The CDR3 region has the DNA TGTGCCAGCAGTGAATTGTCGGGAGTATCACCCTACAATGAGCAGTTCTTC.

This clone has more than one count but fewer than ten. The V and J genes are TRBV11-2 and TRBJ2-7; D may be TRBD1 (5 bases). Germline loops: CDR1 SGHAT, CDR2 FQNNGV. The CDR3 totals 16 residues. Trimming stripped 2 bases from V and 3 bases from J, with 17 bases between. The CDR3 bases are TGTGCCAGCAGCTTAACCAGGGTGACCGTTTACTACGAGCAGTACTTC. Encoded protein: CASSLTRVTVYYEQYF.

The chain couples TRBV29-1 to TRBJ2-5, with D possibly TRBD1 on 5 matching bases. The CDR3 sequence is 17 residues long. The germline CDR1 and CDR2 sequences are SQVTM and ANQGSEA. Trimming removed 0 bases from V and 5 bases from J, with 22 bases in between. The CDR3 sequence is CSVEDAVLTGQEETQYF. In DNA form, the CDR3 reads TGCAGCGTTGAAGACGCCGTATTAACAGGTCAGGAGGAGACCCAGTACTTC. Variable domain in full (rest from reference TRBV29-1 and TRBJ2-5): SAVISQKPSRDICQRGTSLTIQCQVDSQVTMMFWYRQQPGQSLTLIATANQGSEATYESGFVIDKFPISRPNLTFSTLTVSNMSPEDSSIYLCSVEDAVLTGQEETQYFGPGTRLLVL.

The chain links TRBV6-5 to TRBJ2-5; D not certain. V was clipped by 5 bases and J by 1 base, with 11 bases between them. The germline CDR1 and CDR2 sequences are MNHEY and SVGAGI. The CDR3 spans 14 residues. The CDR3 coding sequence is TGTGCCAGCAGTGAAGGCCCTAGCCAAGAGACCCAGTACTTC. Its protein is CASSEGPSQETQYF.

The J gene is TRBJ2-7, the V gene TRBV2; 8 bases line up with TRBD1. The CDR3 is made up of 15 amino acids. Per germline, CDR1 SNHLY and CDR2 FYNNEI. The trim removed 2 bases at V and 2 bases at J, leaving 5 bases unmatched. The CDR3 DNA sequence: TGTGCCAGCAGTGAACGAGACAGGGGTGCCTACGAGCAGTACTTC. It specifies CASSERDRGAYEQYF. Combining the CDR3 with reference TRBV2 and TRBJ2-7 gives the whole variable domain EPEVTQTPSHQVTQMGQEVILRCVPISNHLYFYWYRQILGQKVEFLVSFYNNEISEKSEIFDDQFSVERPDGSNFTLKIRSTKLEDSAMYFCASSERDRGAYEQYFGPGTRLTVT.

This chain connects TRBV7-3 to TRBJ1-1, with TRBD1 identical over 7 bases. Germline loops: CDR1 SGHTA, CDR2 FQGTGA. The V segment lost 5 bases and the J segment 1 base; nucleotides outside the gene matches: 4. The length of the CDR3 is 14 residues. The chain's CDR3 is CASSQGQPNTEAFF. Written as DNA, the CDR3 is TGTGCCAGCAGCCAGGGACAGCCGAACACTGAAGCTTTCTTT. Drawing the rest from reference TRBV7-3 and TRBJ1-1, the complete variable domain is GAGVSQTPSNKVTEKGKYVELRCDPISGHTALYWYRQSLGQGPEFLIYFQGTGAADDSGLPNDRFFAVRPEGSVSTLKIQRTERGDSAVYLCASSQGQPNTEAFFGQGTRLTVV.

V is TRBV25-1 and J is TRBJ1-2; 9 bases line up with TRBD1. Losses at the gene ends were 0 bases for V and 7 bases for J; bases not matched to a gene: 12. Germline loops: CDR1 MGHDK, CDR2 SYGVNS. This CDR3 has 17 residues. CDR3: CASSEYFWDRDELGYTF. In DNA form, the CDR3 reads TGTGCCAGCAGTGAATATTTCTGGGACAGGGACGAACTTGGCTACACCTTC.

This chain connects TRBV7-2 to TRBJ1-5; no firm D call. V was pared by 4 bases and J by 0 bases, with 10 bases between. Germline assignment: CDR1 SGHTA and CDR2 FQGNSA. There are 15 residues in the CDR3. CDR3 nucleotide sequence: TGTGCCAGCAGCTACGGGGTCTATAGCAATCAGCCCCAGCATTTT. It codes for CASSYGVYSNQPQHF.

The rearrangement links TRBV11-1 to TRBJ2-1; 8 nucleotides agree with TRBD1. CDR1 and CDR2 (germline): SGHAT, FQDESV (reference sequence). V gave up 5 bases and J gave up 5 bases; unmatched junction bases: 5. The CDR3 sequence is 14 residues long. CDR3 loop: CASSPGGLNNEQFF. The CDR3 DNA follows: TGTGCCAGCAGCCCAGGGGGCCTGAACAATGAGCAGTTCTTC.